These 15 T cell receptor beta chains share one sample of origin, sequenced in a study of PD-L1 blockade in urothelial cancer. The time point was: peripheral blood 6 weeks after treatment start. Libraries were prepared by immunoSEQ multiplex PCR; TCRdb keeps only in-frame clonotypes and omits some of them. The sample lists 40,000 to 55,000 clones; around nine tenths were seen once. The starting material was PBMCs, obtained around atezolizumab (anti-PD-L1) treatment. These receptors were obtained from a man in his sixties with urothelial cancer.

This chain joins TRBV9 and TRBJ2-7, with a weak D call TRBD1 (6 bases). V was cut by 3 bases and J by 3 bases, with 13 bases left in between. Germline CDR1 SGDLS, CDR2 YYNGEE. The CDR3 totals 14 residues. CDR3 nucleotides: TGTGCCAGCAGCGCCCAGGGGAAGGGCTACGAGCAGTACTTC. It specifies CASSAQGKGYEQYF.

The DNA of the CDR3 is TGTGCCAGCAGTTACTCGATACCGCCCCGGGGCTACACCTTC. Protein: CASSYSIPPRGYTF. The chain joins TRBV6-5 to TRBJ1-2, with D unresolved. There are 14 residues in the CDR3. Trimming left V 0 bases short and J 8 bases short, with 13 bases between. Germline V gene data show CDR1 as MNHEY and CDR2 as SVGAGI.

The genes are TRBV6-5 and TRBJ2-7; TRBD2 agrees at 10 bases. Germline CDR1 reads MNHEY; CDR2 reads SVGAGI. There are 16 residues in the CDR3. V was clipped by 0 bases and J by 5 bases; unmatched bases: 7. The CDR3 DNA follows: TGTGCCAGCAGTTACTCAGCGGGAGGGCCGGGGGACGAGCAGTACTTC. Translation: CASSYSAGGPGDEQYF.

This chain joins TRBV7-9 and TRBJ2-2; a possible D gene is TRBD2 (6 bases). V lost 6 bases and J lost 3, with 23 bases in between. This CDR3 region has 18 residues. Per the germline V gene, CDR1 is SEHNR and CDR2 is FQNEAQ (reference sequence). The CDR3 region is CASSQRPEGLGDTGELFF. Here the CDR3 DNA reads TGTGCCAGCAGTCAACGCCCGGAGGGACTGGGCGACACCGGGGAGCTGTTTTTT.

The chain joins TRBV5-1 to TRBJ2-1; 11 nucleotides line up with TRBD2. This CDR3 has 15 residues. Looked up from germline, CDR1 is SGHRS and CDR2 is YFSETQ. The V and J ends lost 3 bases and 6 bases, in that order; junction bases with no gene match: 5. CDR3 loop: CASSYSGGDSNEQFF. In nucleotides, the CDR3 is TGCGCCAGCAGCTATAGCGGGGGGGATTCCAATGAGCAGTTCTTC.

A single count supports this clone. The chain joins TRBV6-1 to TRBJ2-3; 8 bases match TRBD1. The CDR3 contains 16 residues. Germline lookup yields CDR1 MNHNS and CDR2 SASEGT. V shed 2 bases, J shed 0 bases, and the junction held 4 bases outside the gene matches. The CDR3 region has the DNA TGTGCCAGCAGTGAACAGGGGACAGGAAGCACAGATACGCAGTATTTT. Its protein is CASSEQGTGSTDTQYF.

This chain uses TRBV5-4 with TRBJ2-3, with 9 bases fitting TRBD2. Trimming at V came to 3 bases and at J to 6 bases, leaving 14 bases not matched to a gene. Germline CDR1 reads SGHNT; CDR2 reads YYREEE (reference sequence). The CDR3 length is 17 residues. The CDR3 region is CASSSNHLAGVADTQYF. The CDR3 DNA reads as TGTGCCAGCAGCTCTAATCATTTAGCGGGAGTTGCGGATACGCAGTATTTT.

This rearrangement joins TRBV5-1 to TRBJ1-2, with 8 bases that match TRBD1. After removal of 5 bases from V and 5 bases from J, the junction contained 8 bases not matched to a gene. The CDR3 length is 14 residues. Germline assignment: CDR1 SGHRS and CDR2 YFSETQ. CDR3 residues: CASRRQGQEYGYTF. The CDR3, as DNA: TGCGCCAGCAGACGACAGGGGCAAGAGTATGGCTACACCTTC.

This chain joins TRBV19 and TRBJ1-5; 12 bases line up with TRBD1. The CDR3 extends over 14 amino acids. Germline-derived CDR1 and CDR2 are LNHDA and SQIVND (reference sequence). Losses at the gene ends were 7 bases for V and 7 bases for J; bases not matched to a gene: 5. The CDR3 protein is CASTGTGGRQPQHF. The CDR3 DNA is TGTGCCAGTACTGGGACAGGGGGCCGGCAGCCCCAGCATTTT.

The chain recombines TRBV5-1 with TRBJ2-5, with 15 bases lining up with TRBD2. The length of the CDR3 is 17 residues. CDR1 is SGHRS, CDR2 YFSETQ, per germline. V trimming: 0 bases; J trimming: 5 bases; junction bases outside the gene matches: 5. The CDR3 spells CASSLGGLAGGLETQYF. CDR3 sequence (DNA): TGCGCCAGCAGCTTGGGGGGACTAGCGGGGGGCCTGGAGACCCAGTACTTC.

The table lists this clone with a count of one. CDR3 loop: CASSQDEQPNYGYTF. The CDR3 DNA sequence: TGTGCCAGCAGCCAAGATGAACAGCCCAACTATGGCTACACCTTC. The rearrangement links TRBV4-2 to TRBJ1-2; no clear D gene. This CDR3 is 15 amino acids long. CDR1 and CDR2 from the germline V gene are LGHNA and YNFKEQ. V was trimmed by 0 bases and J by 2 bases, leaving 10 bases between them.

The V and J genes are TRBV4-3 and TRBJ2-1; TRBD2 aligns across 13 bases. Per germline, CDR1 LGHNA and CDR2 YSLEER. The trim removed 2 bases at V and 0 bases at J, leaving 10 bases unmatched. This CDR3 contains 20 residues. The CDR3 DNA reads TGCGCCAGCAGCCAAAGGATAGGACTAGCGGGAGACGTCTCCTACAATGAGCAGTTCTTC. The encoded protein is CASSQRIGLAGDVSYNEQFF.

V is TRBV4-3 and J is TRBJ2-2; TRBD2 agrees at 7 bases. The length of the CDR3 is 15 residues. V was pared by 4 bases and J by 6 bases, with 8 bases of the junction left unmatched. The V gene's germline CDR1 is LGHNA and CDR2 YSLEER. The CDR3 protein is CASSPEGRGSGELFF. CDR3 sequence (DNA): TGCGCCAGCAGCCCTGAAGGGAGGGGATCCGGGGAGCTGTTTTTT.

V usage is TRBV6-1 and J usage is TRBJ1-4, with TRBD1 identical over 7 bases. This CDR3 is 14 amino acids long. J lost 10 bases, V lost 4 bases, and 9 bases had no gene match. Germline V gene sequence: CDR1 MNHNS, CDR2 SASEGT. The CDR3 DNA sequence: TGTGCCAGCAGTGCCGGGACAGCACAAGGAAAACTGTTTTTT. Protein product: CASSAGTAQGKLFF.

This clone is a singleton in its sample. The J gene is TRBJ2-7, the V gene TRBV6-6, with 9 positions matching TRBD2. Trimming cost V 4 bases and J 2 bases; bases outside gene matches: 9. The CDR3 loop spans 16 amino acids. The germline CDR1 and CDR2 sequences are MNHNY and SVGAGI (reference sequence). The CDR3: CASSSVLAGTPYEQYF. The CDR3 region has the DNA TGTGCCAGCAGTTCTGTCCTAGCGGGAACCCCCTACGAGCAGTACTTC.